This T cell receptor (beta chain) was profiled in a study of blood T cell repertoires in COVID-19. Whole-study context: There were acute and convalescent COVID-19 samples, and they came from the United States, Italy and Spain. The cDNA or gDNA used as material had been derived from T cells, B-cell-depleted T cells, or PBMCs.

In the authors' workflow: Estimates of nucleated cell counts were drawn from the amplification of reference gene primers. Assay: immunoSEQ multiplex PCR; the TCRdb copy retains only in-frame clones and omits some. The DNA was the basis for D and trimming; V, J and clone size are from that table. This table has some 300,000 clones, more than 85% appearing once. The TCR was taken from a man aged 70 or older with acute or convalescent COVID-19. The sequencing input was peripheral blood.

The chain's CDR3 is CASSLYVNEKLFF. The CDR3 DNA reads as TGTGCCAGCAGTTTGTATGTAAATGAAAAACTGTTTTTT. The chain employs TRBV27 and TRBJ1-4, with no clear D. V was trimmed by 3 bases and J by 5 bases, leaving 7 bases between them. The germline V gene has CDR1 MNHEY and CDR2 SMNVEV (reference sequence). The CDR3 has 13 amino acids.